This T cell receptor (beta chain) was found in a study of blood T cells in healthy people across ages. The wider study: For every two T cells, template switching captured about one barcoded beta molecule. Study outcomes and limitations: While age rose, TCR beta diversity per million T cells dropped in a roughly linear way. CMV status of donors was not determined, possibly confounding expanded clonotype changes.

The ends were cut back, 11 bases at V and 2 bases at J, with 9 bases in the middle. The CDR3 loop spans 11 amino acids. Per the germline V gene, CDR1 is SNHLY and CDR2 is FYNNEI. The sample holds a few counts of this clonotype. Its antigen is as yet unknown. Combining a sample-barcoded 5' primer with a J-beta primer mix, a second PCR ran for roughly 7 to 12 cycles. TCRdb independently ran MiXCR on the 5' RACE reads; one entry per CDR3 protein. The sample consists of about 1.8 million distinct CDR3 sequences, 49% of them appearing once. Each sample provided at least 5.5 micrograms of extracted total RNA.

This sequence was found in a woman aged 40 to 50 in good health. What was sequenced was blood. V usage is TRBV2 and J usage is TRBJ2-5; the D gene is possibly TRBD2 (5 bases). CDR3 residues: CAGGPQETQYF. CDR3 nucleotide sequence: TGTGCCGGAGGACCACAAGAGACCCAGTACTTC.